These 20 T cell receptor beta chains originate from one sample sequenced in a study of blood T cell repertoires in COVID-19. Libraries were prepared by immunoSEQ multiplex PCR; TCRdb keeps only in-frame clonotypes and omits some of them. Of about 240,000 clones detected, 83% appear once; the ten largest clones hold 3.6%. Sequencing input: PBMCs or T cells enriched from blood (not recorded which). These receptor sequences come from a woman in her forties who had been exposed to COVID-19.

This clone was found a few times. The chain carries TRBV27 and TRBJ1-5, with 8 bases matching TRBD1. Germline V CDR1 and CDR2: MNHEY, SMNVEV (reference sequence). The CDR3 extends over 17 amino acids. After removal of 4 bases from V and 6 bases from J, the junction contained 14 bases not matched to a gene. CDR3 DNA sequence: TGTGCCAGCAGTTACGCCCGGGACAGGCTTTGGGGTCAGCCCCAGCATTTT. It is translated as CASSYARDRLWGQPQHF.

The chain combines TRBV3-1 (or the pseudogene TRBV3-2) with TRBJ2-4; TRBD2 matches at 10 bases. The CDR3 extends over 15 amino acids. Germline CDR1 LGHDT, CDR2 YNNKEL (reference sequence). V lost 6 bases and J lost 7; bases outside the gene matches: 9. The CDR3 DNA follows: TGTGCCAGCAGGCCTAGCGGGGGAGGGGGGAACATTCAGTACTTC. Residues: CASRPSGGGGNIQYF.

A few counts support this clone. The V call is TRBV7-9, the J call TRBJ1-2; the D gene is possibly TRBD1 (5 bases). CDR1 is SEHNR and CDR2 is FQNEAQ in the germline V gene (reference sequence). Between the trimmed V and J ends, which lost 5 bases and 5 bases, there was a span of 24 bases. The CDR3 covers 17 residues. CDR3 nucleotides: TGTGCCAGCAGCCCGGGGGGATGGGACCCAGCTGAGTATGGCTACACCTTC. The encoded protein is CASSPGGWDPAEYGYTF.

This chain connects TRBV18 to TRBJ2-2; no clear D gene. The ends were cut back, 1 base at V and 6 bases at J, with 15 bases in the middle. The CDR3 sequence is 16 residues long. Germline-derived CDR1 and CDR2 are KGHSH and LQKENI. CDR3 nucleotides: TGTGCCAGCTCACCACTCTCTGGGCAGGAATCCGGGGAGCTGTTTTTT. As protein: CASSPLSGQESGELFF.

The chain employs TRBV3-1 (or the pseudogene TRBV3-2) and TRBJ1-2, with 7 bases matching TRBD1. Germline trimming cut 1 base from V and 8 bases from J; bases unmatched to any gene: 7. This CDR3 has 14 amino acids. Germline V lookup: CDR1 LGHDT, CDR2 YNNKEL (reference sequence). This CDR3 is CASSQGNRGRGYTF. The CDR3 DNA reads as TGTGCCAGCAGCCAAGGCAACAGGGGAAGGGGCTACACCTTC.

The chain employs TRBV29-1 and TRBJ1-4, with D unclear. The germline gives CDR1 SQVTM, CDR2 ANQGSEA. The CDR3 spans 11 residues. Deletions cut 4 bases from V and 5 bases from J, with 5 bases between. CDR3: CSVGRNEKLFF. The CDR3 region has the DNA TGCAGCGTTGGTAGAAATGAAAAACTGTTTTTT.

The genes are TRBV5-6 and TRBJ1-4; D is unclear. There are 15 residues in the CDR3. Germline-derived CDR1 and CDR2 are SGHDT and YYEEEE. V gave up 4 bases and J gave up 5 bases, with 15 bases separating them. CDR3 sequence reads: CASSTGLGWNEKLFF. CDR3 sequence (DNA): TGTGCCAGCAGCACCGGCCTGGGCTGGAATGAAAAACTGTTTTTT.

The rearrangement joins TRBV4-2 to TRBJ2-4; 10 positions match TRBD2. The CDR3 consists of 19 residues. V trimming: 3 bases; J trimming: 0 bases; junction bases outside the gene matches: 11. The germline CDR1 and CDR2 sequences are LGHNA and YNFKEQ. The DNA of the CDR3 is TGTGCCAGCAGCCAGGAGAGCGGGGGGGCCGATGGAGCCAAAAACATTCAGTACTTC. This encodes CASSQESGGADGAKNIQYF.

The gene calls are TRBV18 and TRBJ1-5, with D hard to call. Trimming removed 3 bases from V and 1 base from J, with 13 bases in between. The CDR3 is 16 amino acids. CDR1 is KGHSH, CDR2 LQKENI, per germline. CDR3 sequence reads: CASSPSQVVSNQPQHF. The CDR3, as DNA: TGTGCCAGCTCACCCTCGCAGGTAGTGAGCAATCAGCCCCAGCATTTT. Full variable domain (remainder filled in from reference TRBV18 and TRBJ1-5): NAGVMQNPRHLVRRRGQEARLRCSPMKGHSHVYWYRQLPEEGLKFMVYLQKENIIDESGMPKERFSAEFPKEGPSILRIQQVVRGDSAAYFCASSPSQVVSNQPQHFGDGTRLSIL.

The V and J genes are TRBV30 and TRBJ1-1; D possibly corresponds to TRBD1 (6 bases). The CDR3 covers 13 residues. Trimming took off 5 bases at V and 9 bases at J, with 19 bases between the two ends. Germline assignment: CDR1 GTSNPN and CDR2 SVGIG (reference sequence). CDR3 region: CAWGSTGFTQAFF. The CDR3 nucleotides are TGTGCCTGGGGCTCGACAGGCTTCACCCAAGCTTTCTTT.

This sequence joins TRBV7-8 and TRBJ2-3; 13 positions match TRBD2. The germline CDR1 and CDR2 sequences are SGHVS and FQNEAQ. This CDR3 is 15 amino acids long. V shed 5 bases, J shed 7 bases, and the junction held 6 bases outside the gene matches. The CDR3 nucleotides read TGTGCCAGCAGCGGACGACTAGCGGGGGGATATACGCAGTATTTT. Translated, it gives CASSGRLAGGYTQYF. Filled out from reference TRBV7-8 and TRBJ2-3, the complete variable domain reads GAGVSQSPRYKVAKRGQDVALRCDPISGHVSLFWYQQALGQGPEFLTYFQNEAQLDKSGLPSDRFFAERPEGSVSTLKIQRTQQEDSAVYLCASSGRLAGGYTQYFGPGTRLTVL.

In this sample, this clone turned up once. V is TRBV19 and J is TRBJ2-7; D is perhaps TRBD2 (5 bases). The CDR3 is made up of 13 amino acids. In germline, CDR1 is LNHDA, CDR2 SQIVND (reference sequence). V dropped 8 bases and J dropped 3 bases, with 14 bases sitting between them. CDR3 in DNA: TGTGCCAGTGCCTCCTACGCGGGCTACGAGCAGTACTTC. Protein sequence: CASASYAGYEQYF.

The chain's CDR3 is CASSLPGGREKNIQYF. CDR3 nucleotides: TGTGCCAGTAGTCTCCCGGGGGGGAGGGAGAAGAACATTCAGTACTTC. This sequence joins TRBV19 and TRBJ2-4, with TRBD2 matching 8 bases. This CDR3 comprises 16 residues. CDR1 is LNHDA, CDR2 SQIVND, per germline (reference sequence). V trimming: 5 bases; J trimming: 7 bases; junction bases outside the gene matches: 13.

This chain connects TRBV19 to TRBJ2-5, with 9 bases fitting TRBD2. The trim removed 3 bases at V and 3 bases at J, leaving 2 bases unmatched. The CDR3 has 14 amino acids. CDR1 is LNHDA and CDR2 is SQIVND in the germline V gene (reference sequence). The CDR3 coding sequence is TGTGCCAGTAGTATCTTAGCGGGGGAAGAGACCCAGTACTTC. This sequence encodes CASSILAGEETQYF. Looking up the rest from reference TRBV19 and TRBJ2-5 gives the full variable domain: DGGITQSPKYLFRKEGQNVTLSCEQNLNHDAMYWYRQDPGQGLRLIYYSQIVNDFQKGDIAEGYSVSREKKESFPLTVTSAQKNPTAFYLCASSILAGEETQYFGPGTRLLVL.

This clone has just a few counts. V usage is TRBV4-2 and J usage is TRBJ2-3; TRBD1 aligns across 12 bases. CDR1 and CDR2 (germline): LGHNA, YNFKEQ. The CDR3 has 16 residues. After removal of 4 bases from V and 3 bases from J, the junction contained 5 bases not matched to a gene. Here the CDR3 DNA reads TGTGCCAGCAGCCCGGAGGGACAGGGGGCAACAGATACGCAGTATTTT. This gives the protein CASSPEGQGATDTQYF.

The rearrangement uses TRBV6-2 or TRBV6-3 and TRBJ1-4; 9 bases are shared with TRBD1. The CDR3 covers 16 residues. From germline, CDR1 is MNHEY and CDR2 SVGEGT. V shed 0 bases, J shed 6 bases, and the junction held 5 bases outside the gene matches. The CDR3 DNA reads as TGTGCCAGCAGTTACTCCGGGACAGGGATGGATGAAAAACTGTTTTTT. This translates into CASSYSGTGMDEKLFF.

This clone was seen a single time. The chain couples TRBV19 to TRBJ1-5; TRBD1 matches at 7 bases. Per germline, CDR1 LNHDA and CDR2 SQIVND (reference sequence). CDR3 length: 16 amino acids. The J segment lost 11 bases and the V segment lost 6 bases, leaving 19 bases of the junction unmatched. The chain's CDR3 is CASSPDRALTLRTQHF. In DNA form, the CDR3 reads TGTGCCAGTAGCCCTGACAGGGCCCTAACCCTCAGGACCCAGCATTTT.

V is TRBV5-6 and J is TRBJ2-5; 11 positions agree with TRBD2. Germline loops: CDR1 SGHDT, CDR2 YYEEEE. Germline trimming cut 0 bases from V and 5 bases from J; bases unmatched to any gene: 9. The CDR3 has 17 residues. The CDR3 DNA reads TGTGCCAGCAGCTTGGAACTAGCGGGGGTTGGTGAGGAGACCCAGTACTTC. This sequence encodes CASSLELAGVGEETQYF.

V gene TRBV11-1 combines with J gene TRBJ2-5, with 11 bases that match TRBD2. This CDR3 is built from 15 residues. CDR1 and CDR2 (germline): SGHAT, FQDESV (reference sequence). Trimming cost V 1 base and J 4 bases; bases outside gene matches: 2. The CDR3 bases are TGTGCCAGCAGCTTAGGACTAGCGGGGTCAGAGACCCAGTACTTC. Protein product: CASSLGLAGSETQYF.

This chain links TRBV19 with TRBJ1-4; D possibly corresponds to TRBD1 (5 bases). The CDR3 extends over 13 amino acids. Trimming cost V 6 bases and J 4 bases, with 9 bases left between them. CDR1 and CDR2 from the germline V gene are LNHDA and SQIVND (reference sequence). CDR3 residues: CASRDKVNEKLFF. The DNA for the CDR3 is TGTGCCAGTAGGGACAAAGTTAATGAAAAACTGTTTTTT. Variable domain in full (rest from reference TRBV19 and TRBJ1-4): DGGITQSPKYLFRKEGQNVTLSCEQNLNHDAMYWYRQDPGQGLRLIYYSQIVNDFQKGDIAEGYSVSREKKESFPLTVTSAQKNPTAFYLCASRDKVNEKLFFGSGTQLSVL.